This TCR beta chain was identified during a study of memory CD4+ T cells and cytomegalovirus serostatus (dated by TCRdb to about 2019). About the investigation overall: A total of roughly 33 healthy Belgian adults, of whom 9 were CMV seropositive and approximately 24 were CMV seronegative, were included in the cohort. The study sequenced CD4+ memory TCRbeta repertoires of a Belgian cohort with known cytomegalovirus serostatus to replicate a published TCR-based CMV serostatus classifier. General conclusions and limits of the study: The original-framework classifier achieved a median bootstrapped AUC of around 0.95 with a 95% CI of 0.76-1.00 on the Belgian cohort. Of 164 previously reported CMV-associated TCRbeta sequences, approximately 70 appeared in the CD4+ memory repertoires, each in one to five individuals. Only CD4+CD45RO+ memory cells were sequenced, in contrast to the original study, which included naive and memory CD4+ and CD8+ populations. CMV serostatus prediction reached a median bootstrapped AUC of about 0.95 with the original framework and around 0.91 with a US-trained random forest. Results were interpreted as suggesting that the CMV-associated TCR signature is largely present in the CD4+ memory repertoire.

Concerning this clone: Its antigen remains undetermined. Germline is not matched at one junction end, which may reflect a read error.

Single viable CD3+CD4+CD8-CD45RO+ cells were sorted as memory CD4+ T cells on a FACSAria II. CMV serostatus was assessed using a Roche Elecsys assay, by which serum IgG against CMV pp150, pp28, p38 and p52 was detected. Following thawing, total CD4+ T cells were enriched through positive selection using CD4 magnetic microbeads. The samples came from a different study that was designed specifically to examine the CD4+ T cell memory repertoire. Peripheral blood mononuclear cells were isolated and cryopreserved following standard operating procedures; serum was stored at -80 °C. The staining used CD3-PerCP (BW264/56), CD4-APC (RPA-T4), CD45RO-PE (UCHT1) and CD8-Pacific Orange (3B5) antibodies, and Sytox blue was used to exclude non-viable cells. Based on the germline V gene, the CDR1 and CDR2 sequences are SGHDT and YYEEEE. The CDR3 runs 13 amino acids, cysteine and phenylalanine included. The only DNA kept is the CDR3, 39 bases in frame from the first base.

The Quick-DNA Microprep Kit was used to extract genomic DNA from the sorted cells. Amplification of TCRbeta DNA was done with the immunoSEQ hsTCRbeta kit, following the protocol from the manufacturer. An Illumina MiSeq instrument was used to sequence the TCRbeta libraries. As for how the authors treated the data: Removing out-of-frame sequences left about 2,300,000 distinct TCRbeta sequences, an average of approximately 61,000 per individual. Each individual was scored according to the count of about 150 previously reported CMV-associated TCRbeta sequences and the total productive distinct TCRbeta count. A beta-binomial model was reimplemented in Python, and random forests from scikit-learn, run with default parameters, were trained on data from the US cohort. Classifier performance on the Belgian cohort was summarized as median AUC with percentile confidence intervals over 10,000 bootstrap iterations. TCRdb mirrors the immuneACCESS table, restricted to in-frame sequences. Some clones are absent from its copies; in checked studies, under half trace to an unresolved V gene, and the reason for the others is unknown. V and J calls plus clone size are reproduced from that table; the DNA served to infer D and trimming. This sample comprises about 75,000 clones, approximately 78% of them detected only once. Jointly, the top ten make up approximately 2.4% of the sample.

Sample: memory CD4+ T cells from blood. The TCR sequence derives from an adult in good health and CMV-seropositive. The sequence joins TRBV5-6 to TRBJ1-2; the D gene identity is not certain. The CDR3 region: CASSPRYGVVTSF. The DNA sequence is given as TGTGCCAGCAGCCCCCGGTATGGCGTCGTAACGAGCTTC. This CDR3, with the reference TRBV5-6 and TRBJ1-2 proteins standing in past its ends, gives the full variable domain DAGVTQSPTHLIKTRGQQVTLRCSPKSGHDTVSWYQQALGQGPQFIFQYYEEEERQRGNFPDRFSGHQFPNYSSELNVNALLLGDSALYLCASSPRYGVVTSFGSGTRLTVV.